One and the same sample provided the 13 T cell receptor beta chains below, sequenced in a study of identical twins. TCRdb recomputed calls from the 5' RACE reads with MiXCR, one row per CDR3 protein. Here the sample spans roughly 690,000 distinct CDR3 sequences, over 5% being singletons. The source material was naive T cells sorted from blood. These TCRs come from a man aged 18 to 29 in good health.

At least ten counts were recorded for this clonotype. V and J are TRBV12-3 or TRBV12-4 and TRBJ2-6; D unresolved. V was clipped by 2 bases and J by 1 base, with 12 bases between them. CDR3 length: 17 amino acids. CDR3 amino acids: CASSLHMSESGANVLTF. For the CDR3, the DNA is TGTGCCAGCAGTTTACATATGTCGGAGTCTGGGGCCAACGTCCTGACTTTC.

This clonotype appeared many times. V usage is TRBV29-1 and J usage is TRBJ2-2, with a tentative D call TRBD2 (6 bases). This CDR3 has 13 residues. Germline CDR1 is SQVTM and CDR2 is ANQGSEA. Trimming cost V 4 bases and J 5 bases, with 11 bases left between them. CDR3 sequence (DNA): TGCAGCGTTGTGGGACTGAAGACCGGGGAGCTGTTTTTT. Its protein is CSVVGLKTGELFF.

This clonotype showed up many times. This chain uses TRBV18 with TRBJ2-2; maybe TRBD2 (6 bases). The CDR3 is 16 amino acids. Germline lookup yields CDR1 KGHSH and CDR2 LQKENI. The germline V and J ends were trimmed by 3 bases and 0 bases, with 11 bases remaining between them. CDR3 DNA sequence: TGTGCCAGCTCACCCCGACTAGGCGCGAACACCGGGGAGCTGTTTTTT. Its translation: CASSPRLGANTGELFF.

This clonotype was counted ten times or more. The chain recombines TRBV11-3 with TRBJ2-2; 7 nucleotides match TRBD1. The CDR3 covers 14 residues. CDR1 is SGHNT and CDR2 is YENEEA in the germline V gene. With V trimmed by 4 bases and J by 5 bases, 4 bases remained unmatched. CDR3 residues: CASSSYRGTGELFF. The CDR3 nucleotides read TGTGCCAGCAGCTCGTACAGGGGAACCGGGGAGCTGTTTTTT.

This chain joins TRBV4-2 and TRBJ2-1; D is uncertain. With 1 base removed from V and 4 bases from J, the gap between germline ends came to 14 bases. The germline CDR1 and CDR2 sequences are LGHNA and YNFKEQ. This CDR3 is built from 16 residues. CDR3 DNA sequence: TGTGCCAGCAGCCAAGGACCGGGCCATAAGTACAATGAGCAGTTCTTC. Its protein is CASSQGPGHKYNEQFF.

This clonotype showed up many times. The chain carries TRBV5-1 and TRBJ2-3; the match to TRBD1 covers 7 bases. CDR3 length equals 16 residues. V was clipped by 3 bases and J by 1 base; unmatched bases: 8. Looked up from germline, CDR1 is SGHRS and CDR2 is YFSETQ. The CDR3 spells CASSSGDSYRTDTQYF. The CDR3 DNA follows: TGCGCCAGCAGCTCCGGGGACAGCTACCGCACAGATACGCAGTATTTT.

This clonotype was seen at least ten times. V gene TRBV20-1 combines with J gene TRBJ1-1, with D possibly being TRBD1 (5 bases). Germline V gene data show CDR1 as DFQATT and CDR2 as SNEGSKA (reference sequence). Trimming stripped 6 bases from V and 8 bases from J, with 16 bases between. This CDR3 spans 12 amino acids. The DNA of the CDR3 is TGCAGTGCCAAGAGGGGATCGGCAGAAGCTTTCTTT. It encodes CSAKRGSAEAFF.

This clonotype was seen more than once but under ten times. The rearrangement links TRBV5-1 to TRBJ2-2; TRBD1 might be the D (5 bases). V was pared by 0 bases and J by 4 bases, with 13 bases between. CDR3 length: 16 amino acids. Germline assignment: CDR1 SGHRS and CDR2 YFSETQ. This CDR3 reads CASSLGYRQLTGELFF. The CDR3 DNA follows: TGCGCCAGCAGCTTGGGATATAGACAGCTCACCGGGGAGCTGTTTTTT. Based on the CDR3 plus reference TRBV5-1 and TRBJ2-2, the full variable domain is KAGVTQTPRYLIKTRGQQVTLSCSPISGHRSVSWYQQTPGQGLQFLFEYFSETQRNKGNFPGRFSGRQFSNSRSEMNVSTLELGDSALYLCASSLGYRQLTGELFFGEGSRLTVL.

Remarks on this clonotype: One base away lies a much larger clone, so this may be a sequencing read error. The CDR3 bases are TGTGCCAGCAGTTTCCTCAGGTTAGGGTACTATGGCTACACCTTC. Amino acids: CASSFLRLGYYGYTF. The chain carries TRBV12-3 or TRBV12-4 and TRBJ1-2, with D unclear. The germline V and J ends were trimmed by 3 bases and 3 bases, with 14 bases remaining between them. This CDR3 is 15 amino acids long.

This clonotype was detected many times. The J gene is TRBJ1-5, the V gene TRBV12-3 or TRBV12-4, with unresolved D. Between the trimmed V and J ends, which lost 3 bases and 9 bases, there was a span of 12 bases. The CDR3 has 13 residues. The CDR3 nucleotides are TGTGCCAGCAGTTTCTTAGGGTCTGGGCCCCAGCATTTT. Protein product: CASSFLGSGPQHF.

This clonotype was recorded a few times. This chain links TRBV29-1 with TRBJ1-5; no firm D call. Germline lookup yields CDR1 SQVTM and CDR2 ANQGSEA. The ends were cut back, 6 bases at V and 2 bases at J, with 14 bases in the middle. This CDR3 comprises 14 residues. The CDR3 here is CSVQDWPGNQPQHF. CDR3 nucleotides: TGCAGCGTCCAGGATTGGCCGGGCAATCAGCCCCAGCATTTT.

This clonotype was picked up a small number of times. V gene TRBV2 combines with J gene TRBJ2-2; D is ambiguous. Germline V CDR1 and CDR2: SNHLY, FYNNEI. The CDR3 extends over 17 amino acids. Trimming took 5 bases from V and 7 from J, leaving 23 bases between them. CDR3 DNA sequence: TGTGCCAGCAGTAAACGGCCCGGGTCTACCGGGCACGGGGAGCTGTTTTTT. It codes for CASSKRPGSTGHGELFF.

This clonotype was counted many times. V gene TRBV12-3 or TRBV12-4 combines with J gene TRBJ2-2; possibly TRBD1 or TRBD2 for D (5 bases each). V lost 2 bases, J lost 8 bases, and 18 bases lay in between. The CDR3 runs to 16 residues. The CDR3 protein is CASSLSRTLRAGELFF. The CDR3 DNA is TGTGCCAGCAGTTTATCCAGGACTCTCAGGGCGGGGGAGCTGTTTTTT.